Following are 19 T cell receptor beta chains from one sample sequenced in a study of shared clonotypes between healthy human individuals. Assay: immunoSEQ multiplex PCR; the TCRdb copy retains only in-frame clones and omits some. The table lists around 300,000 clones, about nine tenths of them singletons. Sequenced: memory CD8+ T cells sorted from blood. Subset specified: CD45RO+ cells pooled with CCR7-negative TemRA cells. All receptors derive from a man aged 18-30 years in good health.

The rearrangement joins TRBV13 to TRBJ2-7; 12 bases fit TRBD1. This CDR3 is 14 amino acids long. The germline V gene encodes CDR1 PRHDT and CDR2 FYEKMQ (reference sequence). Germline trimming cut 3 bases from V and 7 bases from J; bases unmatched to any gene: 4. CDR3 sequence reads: CASSLGQGAGEQYF. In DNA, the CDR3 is TGTGCCAGCAGCTTGGGACAGGGGGCGGGAGAGCAGTACTTC.

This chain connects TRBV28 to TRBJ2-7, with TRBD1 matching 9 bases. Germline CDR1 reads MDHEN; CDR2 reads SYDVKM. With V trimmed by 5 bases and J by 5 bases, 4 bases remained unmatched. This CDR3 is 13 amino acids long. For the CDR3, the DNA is TGTGCCAGCAGTACAGGGGGCTACAACGAGCAGTACTTC. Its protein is CASSTGGYNEQYF.

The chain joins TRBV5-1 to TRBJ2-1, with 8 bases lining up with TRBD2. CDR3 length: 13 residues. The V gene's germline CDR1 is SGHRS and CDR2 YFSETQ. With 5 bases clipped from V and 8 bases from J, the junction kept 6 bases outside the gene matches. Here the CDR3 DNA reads TGCGCCAGCAGGGGACTAGGGGAAGATGAGCAGTTCTTC. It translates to CASRGLGEDEQFF.

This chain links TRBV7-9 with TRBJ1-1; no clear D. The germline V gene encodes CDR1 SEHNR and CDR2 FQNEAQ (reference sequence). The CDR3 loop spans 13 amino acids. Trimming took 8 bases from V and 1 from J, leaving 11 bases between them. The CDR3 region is CASVRMTNTEAFF. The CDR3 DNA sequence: TGTGCCAGCGTCAGGATGACGAACACTGAAGCTTTCTTT.

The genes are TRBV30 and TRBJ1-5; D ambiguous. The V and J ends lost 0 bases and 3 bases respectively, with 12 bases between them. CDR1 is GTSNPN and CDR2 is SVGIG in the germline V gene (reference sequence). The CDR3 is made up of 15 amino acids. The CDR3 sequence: CAWSVGEVYNQPQHF. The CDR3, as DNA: TGTGCCTGGAGTGTAGGTGAAGTTTACAATCAGCCCCAGCATTTT.

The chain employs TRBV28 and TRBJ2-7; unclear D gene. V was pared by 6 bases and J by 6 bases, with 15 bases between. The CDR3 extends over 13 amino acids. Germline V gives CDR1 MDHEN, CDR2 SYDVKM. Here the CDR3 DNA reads TGTGCCAGCAGATCGTCCCCCGAGGTCGAGCAGTACTTC. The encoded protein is CASRSSPEVEQYF.

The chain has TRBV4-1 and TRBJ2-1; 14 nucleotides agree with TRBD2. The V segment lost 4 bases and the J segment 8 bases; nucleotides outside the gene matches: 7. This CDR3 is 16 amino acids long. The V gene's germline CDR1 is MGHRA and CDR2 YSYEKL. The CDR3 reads CASSPLRTSGGHEQFF. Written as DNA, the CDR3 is TGCGCCAGCAGCCCCCTACGGACTAGCGGGGGGCATGAGCAGTTCTTC.

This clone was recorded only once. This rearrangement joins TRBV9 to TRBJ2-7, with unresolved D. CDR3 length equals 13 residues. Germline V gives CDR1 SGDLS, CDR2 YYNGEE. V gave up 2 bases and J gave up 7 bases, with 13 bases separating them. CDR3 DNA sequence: TGTGCCAGCAGCGTGTCCGACGTGGCGGAGCAGTACTTC. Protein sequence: CASSVSDVAEQYF.

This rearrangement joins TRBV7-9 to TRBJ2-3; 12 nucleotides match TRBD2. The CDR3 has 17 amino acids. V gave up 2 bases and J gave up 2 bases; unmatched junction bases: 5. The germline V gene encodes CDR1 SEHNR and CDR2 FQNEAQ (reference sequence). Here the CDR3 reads CASSLPRLAGDTDTQYF. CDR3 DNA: TGTGCCAGCAGCTTACCCCGACTAGCGGGAGACACAGATACGCAGTATTTT. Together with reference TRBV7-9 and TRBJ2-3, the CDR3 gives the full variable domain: DTGVSQNPRHKITKRGQNVTFRCDPISEHNRLYWYRQTLGQGPEFLTYFQNEAQLEKSRLLSDRFSAERPKGSFSTLEIQRTEQGDSAMYLCASSLPRLAGDTDTQYFGPGTRLTVL.

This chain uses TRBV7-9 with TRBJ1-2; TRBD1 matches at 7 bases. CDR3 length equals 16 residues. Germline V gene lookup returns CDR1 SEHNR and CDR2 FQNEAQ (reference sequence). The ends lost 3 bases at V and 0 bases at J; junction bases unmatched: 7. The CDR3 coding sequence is TGTGCCAGCAGCTTCTCTGGACAGGAAGCTAACTATGGCTACACCTTC. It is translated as CASSFSGQEANYGYTF.

CDR3: CASSLDVGEGETQYF. As DNA, the CDR3 is TGTGCCAGCAGCTTAGATGTGGGAGAGGGAGAGACCCAGTACTTC. This chain connects TRBV13 to TRBJ2-5; possibly TRBD2 for D (5 bases). The CDR3 contains 15 residues. CDR1 and CDR2 from the germline V gene are PRHDT and FYEKMQ (reference sequence). V gave up 1 base and J gave up 4 bases, with 13 bases separating them.

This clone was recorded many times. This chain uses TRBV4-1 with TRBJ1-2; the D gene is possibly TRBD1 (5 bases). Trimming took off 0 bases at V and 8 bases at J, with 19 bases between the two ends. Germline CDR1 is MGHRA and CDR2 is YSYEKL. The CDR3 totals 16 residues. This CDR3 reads CASSQEIGRADEGYTF. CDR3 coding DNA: TGCGCCAGCAGCCAAGAGATTGGCAGGGCTGATGAGGGCTACACCTTC.

CDR3 in amino acids: CASSMIRTVNTEAFF. CDR3 coding DNA: TGTGCCAGTAGTATGATTCGGACAGTGAACACTGAAGCTTTCTTT. The genes are TRBV19 and TRBJ1-1, with D possibly being TRBD1 (6 bases). In germline, CDR1 is LNHDA, CDR2 SQIVND (reference sequence). V was shortened by 3 bases and J by 0 bases, with 11 bases between the two germline ends. The CDR3 extends over 15 amino acids.

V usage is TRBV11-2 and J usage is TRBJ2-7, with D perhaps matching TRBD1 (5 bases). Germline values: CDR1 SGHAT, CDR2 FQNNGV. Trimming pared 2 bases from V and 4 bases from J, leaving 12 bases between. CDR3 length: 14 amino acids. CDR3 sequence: CASSLSRAGYEQYF. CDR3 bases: TGTGCCAGCAGCTTAAGCAGGGCAGGGTACGAGCAGTACTTC.

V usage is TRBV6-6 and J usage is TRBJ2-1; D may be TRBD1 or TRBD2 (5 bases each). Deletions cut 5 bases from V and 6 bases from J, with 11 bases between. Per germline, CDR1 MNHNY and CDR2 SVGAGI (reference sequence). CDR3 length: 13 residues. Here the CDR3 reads CASSTGTPNEQFF. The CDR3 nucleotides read TGTGCCAGCAGTACCGGGACCCCCAATGAGCAGTTCTTC.

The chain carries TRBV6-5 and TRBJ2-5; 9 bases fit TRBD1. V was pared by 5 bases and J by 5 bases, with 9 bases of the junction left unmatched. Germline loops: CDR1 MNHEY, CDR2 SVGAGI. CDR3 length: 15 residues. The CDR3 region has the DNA TGTGCCAGCAGTCGGACAGGGGCGAGTTTGGAGACCCAGTACTTC. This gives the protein CASSRTGASLETQYF.

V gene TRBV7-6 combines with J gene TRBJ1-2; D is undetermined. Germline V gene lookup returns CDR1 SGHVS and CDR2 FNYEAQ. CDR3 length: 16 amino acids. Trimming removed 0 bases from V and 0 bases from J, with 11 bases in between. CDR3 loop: CASSLAPGASNYGYTF. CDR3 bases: TGTGCCAGCAGCTTAGCCCCGGGCGCATCTAACTATGGCTACACCTTC.

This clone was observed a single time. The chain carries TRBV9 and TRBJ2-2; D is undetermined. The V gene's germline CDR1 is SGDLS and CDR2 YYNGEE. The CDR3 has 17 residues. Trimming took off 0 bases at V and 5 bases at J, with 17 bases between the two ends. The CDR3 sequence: CASSVGGIRSETGELFF. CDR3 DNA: TGTGCCAGCAGCGTAGGCGGAATTAGGTCGGAGACCGGGGAGCTGTTTTTT.

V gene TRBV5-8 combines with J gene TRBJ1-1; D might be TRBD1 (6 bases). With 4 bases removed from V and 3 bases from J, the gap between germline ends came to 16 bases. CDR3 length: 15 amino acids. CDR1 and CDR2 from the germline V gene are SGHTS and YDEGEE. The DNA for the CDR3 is TGTGCCAGCAGCCCCCCCCAGGGGCTGCACACTGAAGCTTTCTTT. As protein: CASSPPQGLHTEAFF. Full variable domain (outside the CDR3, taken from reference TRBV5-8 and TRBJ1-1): EAGVTQSPTHLIKTRGQQATLRCSPISGHTSVYWYQQALGLGLQFLLWYDEGEERNRGNFPPRFSGRQFPNYSSELNVNALELEDSALYLCASSPPQGLHTEAFFGQGTRLTVV.